The 32 T cell receptor beta chains below were found in one sample sequenced in a study of cytomegalovirus exposure and HLA in healthy donors. The PCR used 60 Vbeta and 13 Jbeta primers. Clones were sequenced by immunoSEQ multiplex PCR, and TCRdb holds only the in-frame ones, with some missing. The repertoire holds some 160,000 clones, with more than 65% as singletons. The sample taken for sequencing was PBMCs. The receptors were sampled from a woman aged 45-65 years in good health and CMV-seronegative.

The chain couples TRBV11-3 to TRBJ2-2; D is undetermined. The ends were cut back, 0 bases at V and 5 bases at J, with 4 bases in the middle. This CDR3 contains 13 residues. The V gene's germline CDR1 is SGHNT and CDR2 YENEEA. CDR3 coding DNA: TGTGCCAGCAGCTTAGACTTAACCGGGGAGCTGTTTTTT. It codes for CASSLDLTGELFF.

This clone is a singleton in its sample. The chain recombines TRBV18 with TRBJ2-1, with 8 bases fitting TRBD2. Germline CDR1 is KGHSH and CDR2 is LQKENI. The ends lost 6 bases at V and 8 bases at J; junction bases unmatched: 6. The CDR3 sequence is 13 residues long. The CDR3 nucleotides are TGTGCCAGCTCCCCGACGGGGGGGGATGAGCAGTTCTTC. Its protein is CASSPTGGDEQFF.

The V call is TRBV5-1, the J call TRBJ2-1, with 8 bases identical to TRBD1. Germline V gives CDR1 SGHRS, CDR2 YFSETQ. The J segment lost 3 bases and the V segment lost 4 bases, leaving 30 bases of the junction unmatched. The CDR3 runs 23 residues. Written as DNA, the CDR3 is TGCGCCAGCAGCCCTTATGGACAGGGAGGCCTCTCCGGCACCACGAACTACTACAATGAGCAGTTCTTC. This encodes CASSPYGQGGLSGTTNYYNEQFF.

V is TRBV19 and J is TRBJ2-4; 10 bases fit TRBD1. The CDR3 covers 16 residues. V shed 3 bases and J 9 bases; nucleotides not matched to a gene: 11. Germline V lookup: CDR1 LNHDA, CDR2 SQIVND (reference sequence). The CDR3 region has the DNA TGTGCCAGTAGTATGTCAGGGACAGGGGTTGCTGGCATTCAGTACTTC. Translation gives CASSMSGTGVAGIQYF.

The chain is built from TRBV5-4 and TRBJ2-1; 7 bases match TRBD2. CDR1 is SGHNT, CDR2 YYREEE, per germline (reference sequence). The CDR3 covers 15 residues. The ends lost 4 bases at V and 8 bases at J; junction bases unmatched: 12. The CDR3 reads CASSRDGGRFYEQFF. The CDR3 DNA reads as TGTGCCAGCAGCCGTGACGGCGGGAGATTTTATGAGCAGTTCTTC.

V is TRBV5-6 and J is TRBJ1-6, with 7 bases matching TRBD1. Germline trimming cut 0 bases from V and 7 bases from J; bases unmatched to any gene: 7. Germline V CDR1 and CDR2: SGHDT, YYEEEE. CDR3 length: 16 residues. This chain's CDR3 is CASSLGPTGMNSPLHF. DNA of the CDR3: TGTGCCAGCAGCTTGGGCCCGACAGGGATGAATTCACCCCTCCACTTT.

This clone came up a few times. The chain has TRBV7-2 and TRBJ1-5; D perhaps matches TRBD1 (5 bases). Between the trimmed V and J ends, which lost 6 bases and 1 base, there was a span of 10 bases. Germline CDR1 and CDR2: SGHTA and FQGNSA. CDR3 length: 14 residues. In DNA form, the CDR3 reads TGTGCCAGCAGTCCCCAGGGAAGCAATCAGCCCCAGCATTTT. Protein product: CASSPQGSNQPQHF.

The rearrangement joins TRBV19 to TRBJ1-2, with unresolved D. V dropped 7 bases and J dropped 6 bases, with 12 bases sitting between them. CDR1 and CDR2 from the germline V gene are LNHDA and SQIVND (reference sequence). This CDR3 comprises 12 residues. In DNA, the CDR3 is TGTGCCAGTATGATGCCGAGAGATGGCTACACCTTC. Its translation: CASMMPRDGYTF.

The V call is TRBV18, the J call TRBJ1-1; D is unresolved. Between the trimmed V and J ends, which lost 3 bases and 0 bases, there was a span of 8 bases. The CDR3 is 14 amino acids. Germline CDR1 KGHSH, CDR2 LQKENI. The CDR3 region is CASSPKELNTEAFF. DNA of the CDR3: TGTGCCAGCTCACCCAAGGAGTTGAACACTGAAGCTTTCTTT.

In its sample, this clone was seen a few times. V and J are TRBV7-8 and TRBJ2-5, with a possible D match to TRBD1 (7 bases). This CDR3 is built from 15 residues. Germline lookup yields CDR1 SGHVS and CDR2 FQNEAQ. The ends were cut back, 5 bases at V and 4 bases at J, with 17 bases in the middle. CDR3 nucleotide sequence: TGTGCCAGCAGCCTTGCGGGACAGTTCCTAGAGACCCAGTACTTC. Amino acids: CASSLAGQFLETQYF.

This chain links TRBV30 with TRBJ1-1, with D tentatively TRBD1 (5 bases). Trimming removed 5 bases at V and 1 base at J, with 11 bases between. The CDR3 extends over 13 amino acids. Germline V gives CDR1 GTSNPN, CDR2 SVGIG (reference sequence). CDR3 residues: CAWERQRNTEAFF. The CDR3 bases are TGTGCCTGGGAAAGACAGAGGAACACTGAAGCTTTCTTT.

This clone was recorded once. This chain uses TRBV4-2 with TRBJ2-7; no clear D. Trimming cost V 0 bases and J 6 bases, with 3 bases left between them. The CDR3 is made up of 11 amino acids. Germline V CDR1 and CDR2: LGHNA, YNFKEQ. CDR3 sequence (DNA): TGTGCCAGCAGCCAAGACCGCGAGCAGTACTTC. Its protein is CASSQDREQYF.

The chain recombines TRBV5-1 with TRBJ2-1; 13 nucleotides agree with TRBD2. Germline-derived CDR1 and CDR2 are SGHRS and YFSETQ. J was trimmed by 7 bases and V by 0 bases; bases with no gene match: 13. This CDR3 comprises 19 residues. CDR3 nucleotides: TGCGCCAGCAGCTTGGGGACTAGCGGGAGTAGAGAGATCGGGAATGAGCAGTTCTTC. It yields the protein CASSLGTSGSREIGNEQFF.

The rearrangement uses TRBV27 and TRBJ2-7; D is perhaps TRBD1 (6 bases). Trimming removed 5 bases from V and 0 bases from J, with 14 bases in between. In germline, CDR1 is MNHEY, CDR2 SMNVEV (reference sequence). The CDR3 extends over 15 amino acids. CDR3 region: CASSATTDSSYEQYF. As DNA, the CDR3 is TGTGCCAGCAGTGCAACGACGGACAGCTCCTACGAGCAGTACTTC.

The chain uses TRBV21-1 and TRBJ2-7; no check of the table's D call, TRBD1, against the DNA was made. TRBV21-1 is given as a pseudogene. This CDR3 region has 14 residues. In DNA form, the CDR3 reads TGTGCCAGCAGCGGTTACAGGGACGGCTACGAGCAGTACTTC. Its translation: CASSGYRDGYEQYF.

The chain has TRBV10-3 and TRBJ2-7, with no clear D. Trimming shortened V by 6 bases and J by 4 bases, and 13 bases separated the two germline ends. Germline CDR1 and CDR2: ENHRY and SYGVKD. This CDR3 contains 13 residues. In DNA form, the CDR3 reads TGTGCCATCAGGTCCCAGAGGCAATACGAGCAGTACTTC. Translated: CAIRSQRQYEQYF.

The gene calls are TRBV5-8 and TRBJ1-2, with D unclear. V shed 3 bases and J shed 7 bases, with 13 bases lying between them. Per the germline V gene, CDR1 is SGHTS and CDR2 is YDEGEE. The CDR3 loop spans 13 amino acids. The CDR3 loop reads CASSSSIRGGYTF. The CDR3 DNA reads as TGTGCCAGCAGCTCCTCGATTCGGGGTGGCTACACCTTC.

The chain combines TRBV7-9 with TRBJ2-1; 9 nucleotides align to TRBD2. CDR1 and CDR2 (germline): SEHNR, FQNEAQ (reference sequence). The CDR3 totals 15 residues. Trimming removed 5 bases from V and 7 bases from J; junction bases left unmatched: 9. CDR3 in DNA: TGTGCCAGCAGCCCTGGACGACTAGCGGATAATGAGCAGTTCTTC. Translation gives CASSPGRLADNEQFF.

The chain couples TRBV18 to TRBJ1-1; the match to TRBD1 covers 8 bases. The junction had 2 bases not matched to a gene; V was cut back by 4 bases and J by 1 base. The CDR3 loop spans 14 amino acids. Germline V gene sequence: CDR1 KGHSH, CDR2 LQKENI. The CDR3 DNA is TGTGCCAGCTCACGGGGGACAGGGAACACTGAAGCTTTCTTT. Protein sequence: CASSRGTGNTEAFF.

This clone turned up a few times. Other DNA variants within this sample encode the same CDR3. The V gene is TRBV5-4, the J gene TRBJ1-1, with D unclear. The CDR3 is 12 amino acids. Germline V gene data show CDR1 as SGHNT and CDR2 as YYREEE (reference sequence). CDR3 region: CSSRKRDTEAFF. The CDR3 nucleotides are TGTAGTAGCCGTAAACGGGACACTGAAGCTTTCTTT.

This clone was counted between two and nine times. This sequence joins TRBV19 and TRBJ2-7, with TRBD2 as a possible D gene (6 bases). The germline gives CDR1 LNHDA, CDR2 SQIVND (reference sequence). Trimming removed 3 bases at V and 0 bases at J, with 18 bases between. The CDR3 contains 17 residues. The CDR3 coding sequence is TGTGCCAGTAGTATTGATATGCGCGGGGAGAGCTCCTACGAGCAGTACTTC. As protein: CASSIDMRGESSYEQYF.

The chain uses TRBV7-9 and TRBJ2-3, with a possible D match to TRBD2 (6 bases). V lost 8 bases, J lost 0 bases, and 12 bases lay in between. The CDR3 runs to 14 residues. From germline, CDR1 is SEHNR and CDR2 FQNEAQ (reference sequence). This CDR3 reads CASGHSGSTDTQYF. CDR3 DNA sequence: TGTGCCAGCGGCCATAGCGGTAGCACAGATACGCAGTATTTT.

In its sample, this clone was seen once. The genes are TRBV7-3 and TRBJ2-1, with 10 bases matching TRBD2. This CDR3 is 17 amino acids long. V lost 3 bases to trimming and J lost 7 bases; unmatched junction nucleotides: 12. Per germline, CDR1 SGHTA and CDR2 FQGTGA. The CDR3 sequence is CASSLPNRTSGPNEQFF. The CDR3 DNA reads as TGTGCCAGCAGCTTGCCGAACCGGACTAGCGGTCCTAATGAGCAGTTCTTC.

The chain links TRBV28 to TRBJ2-1; D possibly corresponds to TRBD2 (5 bases). CDR1 and CDR2 (germline): MDHEN, SYDVKM. The CDR3 consists of 11 residues. The V end lost 8 bases, the J end lost 3 bases, and 5 bases lay between the germline ends. The CDR3 loop is CASRDYNEQFF. CDR3 DNA: TGTGCCAGCCGGGACTACAATGAGCAGTTCTTC.

In regard to this clone: Distinct nucleotide sequences in the sample also encode this CDR3. The rearrangement uses TRBV28 and TRBJ1-5, with a weak D call TRBD1 (5 bases). V was pared by 7 bases and J by 4 bases, with 14 bases between. The CDR3 runs 14 residues. Germline-derived CDR1 and CDR2 are MDHEN and SYDVKM. CDR3 protein: CASIWGSENQPQHF. The CDR3 nucleotides read TGTGCCAGCATCTGGGGCAGCGAGAATCAGCCCCAGCATTTT.

This sequence joins TRBV12-5 and TRBJ2-7; 8 bases align to TRBD2. The ends lost 7 bases at V and 7 bases at J; junction bases unmatched: 9. Germline V gene lookup returns CDR1 LGHNT and CDR2 FRNRAP. The CDR3 consists of 13 residues. CDR3 sequence: CASASSGGWEQYF. The CDR3 nucleotides read TGTGCTAGTGCCTCGAGCGGGGGTTGGGAGCAGTACTTC.

The V call is TRBV5-1, the J call TRBJ2-1; D perhaps matches TRBD2 (5 bases). Germline loops: CDR1 SGHRS, CDR2 YFSETQ. Deletions cut 4 bases from V and 5 bases from J, with 16 bases between. The CDR3 is 15 amino acids. CDR3 coding DNA: TGCGCCAGCAGCATGGGAGTCGGGCGGGACAATGAGCAGTTCTTC. It codes for CASSMGVGRDNEQFF.

This clone turned up a few times. The chain links TRBV4-2 to TRBJ2-1; 7 bases map to TRBD1. This CDR3 has 16 residues. Looked up from germline, CDR1 is LGHNA and CDR2 is YNFKEQ. The junction had 8 bases not matched to a gene; V was cut back by 3 bases and J by 3 bases. CDR3 protein: CASSHGDRDSYNEQFF. The DNA of the CDR3 is TGTGCCAGCAGCCATGGAGACCGGGACAGCTACAATGAGCAGTTCTTC.

This clone was detected once. V and J are TRBV5-1 and TRBJ2-7, with 9 bases matching TRBD2. Germline V gene lookup returns CDR1 SGHRS and CDR2 YFSETQ. The CDR3 runs to 14 residues. V lost 5 bases, J lost 4 bases, and 7 bases stayed unmatched. In nucleotides, the CDR3 is TGCGCCAGCAGGCCCGGGACTAGCTTATACGAGCAGTACTTC. Protein sequence: CASRPGTSLYEQYF.

The V gene is TRBV18, the J gene TRBJ2-7; unclear D gene. With 6 bases removed from V and 4 bases from J, the gap between germline ends came to 10 bases. This CDR3 has 12 residues. Germline CDR1 and CDR2: KGHSH and LQKENI. The CDR3 DNA sequence: TGTGCCAGCTCCTCGGTAGATTACGAGCAGTACTTC. Protein: CASSSVDYEQYF.

The rearrangement joins TRBV30 to TRBJ2-3; the D gene is possibly TRBD2 (6 bases). Germline-derived CDR1 and CDR2 are GTSNPN and SVGIG (reference sequence). Deletions cut 5 bases from V and 1 base from J, with 16 bases between. CDR3 length: 15 amino acids. The CDR3 nucleotides are TGTGCCTGGGGAAAAGGGACTCCGGGCACAGATACGCAGTATTTT. Translating it yields CAWGKGTPGTDTQYF.

The genes are TRBV5-1 and TRBJ2-2; 9 positions agree with TRBD2. Looked up from germline, CDR1 is SGHRS and CDR2 is YFSETQ. The CDR3 is 16 amino acids. The V and J ends lost 4 bases and 5 bases, in that order; junction bases with no gene match: 9. As DNA, the CDR3 is TGCGCCAGCAGCCGGACCCGACTAGCGGAGACCGGGGAGCTGTTTTTT. It codes for CASSRTRLAETGELFF.